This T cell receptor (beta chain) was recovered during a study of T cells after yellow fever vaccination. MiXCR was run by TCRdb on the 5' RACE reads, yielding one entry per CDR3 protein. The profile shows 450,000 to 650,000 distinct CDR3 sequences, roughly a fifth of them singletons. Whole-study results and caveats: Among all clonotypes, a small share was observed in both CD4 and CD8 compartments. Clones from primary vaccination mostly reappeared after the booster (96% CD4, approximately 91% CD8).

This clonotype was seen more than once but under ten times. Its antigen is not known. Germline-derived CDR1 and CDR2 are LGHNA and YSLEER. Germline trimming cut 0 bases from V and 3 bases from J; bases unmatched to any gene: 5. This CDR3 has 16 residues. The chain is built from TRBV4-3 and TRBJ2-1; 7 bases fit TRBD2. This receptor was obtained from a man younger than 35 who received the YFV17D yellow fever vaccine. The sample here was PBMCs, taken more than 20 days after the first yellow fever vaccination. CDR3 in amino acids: CASSQDVAGDYNEQFF. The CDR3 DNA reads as TGCGCCAGCAGCCAAGACGTCGCGGGGGACTACAATGAGCAGTTCTTC.